This T cell receptor beta chain comes out of a study of blood T cell repertoires in COVID-19. Study-wide background: Samples representing acute and convalescent COVID-19 were sourced from the United States, Italy and Spain. The cDNA or gDNA used as material had been derived from T cells, B-cell-depleted T cells, or PBMCs.

Per the original methods: Nucleated cell number was recorded as an estimate derived from reference gene primer amplification. Method: immunoSEQ multiplex PCR; TCRdb's copy keeps in-frame clones and lacks some. Clonal size and the V and J genes are those of that table, whereas D and trimming came from the DNA. The sample lists a few hundred thousand clones; approximately 83% were seen once. Sample: peripheral blood. The sequence derives from a woman aged 70-85 years with acute or convalescent COVID-19.

The CDR3 nucleotides read TGTGCCAGCAGCCAAGCAGGGGGGAACACTGAAGCTTTCTTT. Translated: CASSQAGGNTEAFF. V usage is TRBV3-1 (or the pseudogene TRBV3-2) and J usage is TRBJ1-1, with 7 bases fitting TRBD1. The V segment lost 1 base and the J segment 1 base; nucleotides outside the gene matches: 0. The length of the CDR3 is 14 residues. Germline V gives CDR1 LGHDT, CDR2 YNNKEL (reference sequence).